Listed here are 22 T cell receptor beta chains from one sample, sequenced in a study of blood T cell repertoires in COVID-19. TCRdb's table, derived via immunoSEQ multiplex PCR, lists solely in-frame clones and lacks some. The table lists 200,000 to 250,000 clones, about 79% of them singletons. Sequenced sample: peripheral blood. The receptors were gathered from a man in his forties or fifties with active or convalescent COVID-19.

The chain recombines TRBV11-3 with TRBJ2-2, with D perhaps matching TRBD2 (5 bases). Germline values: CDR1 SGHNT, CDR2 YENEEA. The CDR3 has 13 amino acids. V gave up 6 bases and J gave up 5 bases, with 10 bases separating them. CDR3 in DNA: TGTGCCAGCAGTCCCCTAGCAACCGGGGAGCTGTTTTTT. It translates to CASSPLATGELFF.

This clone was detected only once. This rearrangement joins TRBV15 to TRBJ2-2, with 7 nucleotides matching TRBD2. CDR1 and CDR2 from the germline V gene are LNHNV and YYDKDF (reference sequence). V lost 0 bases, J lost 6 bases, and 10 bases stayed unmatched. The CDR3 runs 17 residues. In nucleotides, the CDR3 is TGTGCCACCAGCAGAGAGGTGGGCGGGAGAGGTGCCGGGGAGCTGTTTTTT. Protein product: CATSREVGGRGAGELFF. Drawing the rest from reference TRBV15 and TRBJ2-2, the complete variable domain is DAMVIQNPRYQVTQFGKPVTLSCSQTLNHNVMYWYQQKSSQAPKLLFHYYDKDFNNEADTPDNFQSRRPNTSFCFLDIRSPGLGDTAMYLCATSREVGGRGAGELFFGEGSRLTVL.

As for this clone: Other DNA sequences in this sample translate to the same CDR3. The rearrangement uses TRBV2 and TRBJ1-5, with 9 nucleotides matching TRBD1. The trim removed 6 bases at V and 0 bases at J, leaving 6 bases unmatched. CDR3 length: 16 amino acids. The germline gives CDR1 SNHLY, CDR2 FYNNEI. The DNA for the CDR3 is TGTGCCAGCAGCGACAGACAGGGGGATAGCAATCAGCCCCAGCATTTT. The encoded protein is CASSDRQGDSNQPQHF.

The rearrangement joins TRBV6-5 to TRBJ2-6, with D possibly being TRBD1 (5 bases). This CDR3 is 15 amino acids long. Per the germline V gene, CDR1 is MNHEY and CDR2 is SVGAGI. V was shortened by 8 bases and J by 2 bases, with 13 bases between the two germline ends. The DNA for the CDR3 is TGTGCCAGCGGGGCAGGGAAAACTGGGGCCAACGTCCTGACTTTC. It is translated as CASGAGKTGANVLTF.

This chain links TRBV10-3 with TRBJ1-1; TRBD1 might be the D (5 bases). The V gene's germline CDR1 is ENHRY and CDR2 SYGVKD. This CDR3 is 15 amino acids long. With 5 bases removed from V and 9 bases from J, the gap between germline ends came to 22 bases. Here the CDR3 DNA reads TGTGCCATCAGTAGTGTCTCGCGGGGGGAGGGAAAAGCTTTCTTT. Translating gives CAISSVSRGEGKAFF.

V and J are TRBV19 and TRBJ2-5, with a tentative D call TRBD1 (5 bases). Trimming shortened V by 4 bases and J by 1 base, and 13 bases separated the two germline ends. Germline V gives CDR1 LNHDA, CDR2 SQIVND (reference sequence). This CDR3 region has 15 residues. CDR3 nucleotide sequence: TGTGCCAGTAGTACCCTCGACAGCCCCCAAGAGACCCAGTACTTC. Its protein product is CASSTLDSPQETQYF.

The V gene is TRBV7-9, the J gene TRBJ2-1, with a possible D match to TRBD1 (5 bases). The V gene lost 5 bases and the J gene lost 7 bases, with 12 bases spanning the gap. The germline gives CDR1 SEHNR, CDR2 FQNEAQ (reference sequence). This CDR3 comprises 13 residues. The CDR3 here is CASSPPRVNEQFF. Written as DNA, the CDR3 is TGTGCCAGCAGCCCACCCAGGGTAAATGAGCAGTTCTTC.

Here the CDR3 reads CASSGTSGQETQYF. As DNA, the CDR3 is TGTGCCAGCTCCGGGACTAGCGGTCAAGAGACCCAGTACTTC. V and J are TRBV25-1 and TRBJ2-5, with 11 bases that match TRBD2. J was trimmed by 2 bases and V by 8 bases; bases with no gene match: 4. The CDR3 extends over 14 amino acids. Germline values: CDR1 MGHDK, CDR2 SYGVNS.

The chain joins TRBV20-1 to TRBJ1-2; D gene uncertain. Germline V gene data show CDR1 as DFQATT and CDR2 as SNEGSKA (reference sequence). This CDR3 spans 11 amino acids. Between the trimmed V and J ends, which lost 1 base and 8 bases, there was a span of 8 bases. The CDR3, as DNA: TGCAGTGCTAGAGTTTCCCTCGGCTACACCTTC. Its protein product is CSARVSLGYTF.

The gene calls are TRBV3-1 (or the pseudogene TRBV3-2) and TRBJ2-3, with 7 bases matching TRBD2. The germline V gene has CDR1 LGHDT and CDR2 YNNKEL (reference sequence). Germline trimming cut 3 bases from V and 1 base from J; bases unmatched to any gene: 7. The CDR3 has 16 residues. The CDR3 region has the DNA TGTGCCAGCAGCCAGCCGAGCGGGGAAGGCACAGATACGCAGTATTTT. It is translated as CASSQPSGEGTDTQYF.

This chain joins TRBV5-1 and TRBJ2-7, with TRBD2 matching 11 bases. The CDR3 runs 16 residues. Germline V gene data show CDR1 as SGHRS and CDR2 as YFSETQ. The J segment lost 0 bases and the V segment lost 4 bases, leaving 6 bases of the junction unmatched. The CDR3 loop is CASSPFTSGSSYEQYF. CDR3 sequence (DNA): TGCGCCAGCAGCCCCTTTACTAGCGGGAGCTCCTACGAGCAGTACTTC.

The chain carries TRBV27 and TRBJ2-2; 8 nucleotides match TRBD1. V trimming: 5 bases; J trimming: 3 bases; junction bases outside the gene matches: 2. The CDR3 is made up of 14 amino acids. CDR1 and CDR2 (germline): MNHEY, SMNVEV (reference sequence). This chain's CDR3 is CASSEGQDTGELFF. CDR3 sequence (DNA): TGTGCCAGCAGTGAGGGACAGGACACCGGGGAGCTGTTTTTT.

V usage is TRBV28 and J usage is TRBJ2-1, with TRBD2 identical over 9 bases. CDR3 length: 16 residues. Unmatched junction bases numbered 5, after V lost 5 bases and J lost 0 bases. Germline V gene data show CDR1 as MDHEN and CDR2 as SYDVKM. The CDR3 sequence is CASSGLAMSSYNEQFF. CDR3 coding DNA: TGTGCCAGCAGTGGACTAGCGATGAGCTCCTACAATGAGCAGTTCTTC.

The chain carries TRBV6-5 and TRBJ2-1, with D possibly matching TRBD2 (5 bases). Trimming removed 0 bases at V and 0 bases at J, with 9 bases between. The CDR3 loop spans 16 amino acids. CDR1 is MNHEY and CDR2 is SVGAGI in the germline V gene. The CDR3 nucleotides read TGTGCCAGCAGTTACTCAGCGGATAGCTCCTACAATGAGCAGTTCTTC. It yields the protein CASSYSADSSYNEQFF.

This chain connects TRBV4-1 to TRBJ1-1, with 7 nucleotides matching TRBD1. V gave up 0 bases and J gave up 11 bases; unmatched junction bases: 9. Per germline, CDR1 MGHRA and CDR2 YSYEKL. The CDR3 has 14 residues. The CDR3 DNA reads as TGCGCCAGCAGCCAAGAAAGAGGACAGACAGGGGCTTTCTTT. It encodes CASSQERGQTGAFF.

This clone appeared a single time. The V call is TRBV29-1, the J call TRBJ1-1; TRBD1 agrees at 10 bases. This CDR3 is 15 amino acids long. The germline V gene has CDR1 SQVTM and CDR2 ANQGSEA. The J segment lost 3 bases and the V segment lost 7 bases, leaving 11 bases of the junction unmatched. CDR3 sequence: CSALGTGDSHTEAFF. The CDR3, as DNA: TGCAGCGCTCTTGGGACAGGGGATTCGCACACTGAAGCTTTCTTT.

This CDR3 reads CASSYPGQNTEAFF. CDR3 DNA: TGTGCCAGCAGTTACCCAGGACAGAACACTGAAGCTTTCTTT. The V gene is TRBV6-6, the J gene TRBJ1-1; tentatively, D is TRBD1 (5 bases). The CDR3 contains 14 residues. Trimming removed 2 bases at V and 1 base at J, with 8 bases between. Germline lookup yields CDR1 MNHNY and CDR2 SVGAGI (reference sequence).

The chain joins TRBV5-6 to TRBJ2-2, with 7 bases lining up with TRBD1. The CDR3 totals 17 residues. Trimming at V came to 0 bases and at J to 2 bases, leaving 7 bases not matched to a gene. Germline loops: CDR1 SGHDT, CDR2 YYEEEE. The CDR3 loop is CASSLERDRVNTGELFF. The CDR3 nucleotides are TGTGCCAGCAGCTTGGAAAGAGACAGGGTTAACACCGGGGAGCTGTTTTTT.

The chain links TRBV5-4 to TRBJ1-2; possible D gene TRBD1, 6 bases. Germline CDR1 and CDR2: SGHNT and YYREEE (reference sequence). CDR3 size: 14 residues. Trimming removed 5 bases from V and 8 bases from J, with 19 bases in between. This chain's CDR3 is CASSSGGDRSGYTF. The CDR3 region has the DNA TGTGCCAGCAGTTCCGGAGGAGACAGGTCAGGCTACACCTTC.

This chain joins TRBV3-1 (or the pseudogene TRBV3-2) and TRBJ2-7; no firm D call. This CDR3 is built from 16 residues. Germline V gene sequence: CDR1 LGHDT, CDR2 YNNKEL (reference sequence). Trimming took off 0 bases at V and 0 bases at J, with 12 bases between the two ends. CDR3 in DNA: TGTGCCAGCAGCCAAGACTGGGCGTCCAGCTCCTACGAGCAGTACTTC. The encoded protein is CASSQDWASSSYEQYF.

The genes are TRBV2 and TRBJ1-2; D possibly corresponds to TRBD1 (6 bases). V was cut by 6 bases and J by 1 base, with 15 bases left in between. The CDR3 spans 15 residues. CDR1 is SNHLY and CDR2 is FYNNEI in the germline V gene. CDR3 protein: CASSRQAGGNYGYTF. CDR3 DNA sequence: TGTGCCAGCAGCAGACAGGCCGGAGGTAACTATGGCTACACCTTC.

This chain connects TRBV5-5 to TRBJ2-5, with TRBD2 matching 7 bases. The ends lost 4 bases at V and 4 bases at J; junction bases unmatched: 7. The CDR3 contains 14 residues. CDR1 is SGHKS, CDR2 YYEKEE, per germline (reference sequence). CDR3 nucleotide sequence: TGTGCCAGCAGCCCGCCGGGGGGAGGAGAGACCCAGTACTTC. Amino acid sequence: CASSPPGGGETQYF. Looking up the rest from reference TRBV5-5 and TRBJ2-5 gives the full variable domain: DAGVTQSPTHLIKTRGQQVTLRCSPISGHKSVSWYQQVLGQGPQFIFQYYEKEERGRGNFPDRFSARQFPNYSSELNVNALLLGDSALYLCASSPPGGGETQYFGPGTRLLVL.